The TCR beta chain described here comes from a study of blood T cells in healthy people across ages. As for the study in general: About one barcoded beta molecule per two T cells came from capture by template switching. Study-wide results and limits: Older age coincided with a roughly linear decline in TCR beta diversity per million T cells. When one million T cells were used, diversity estimates were thought to be underestimates.

Extractions gave at least 5.5 micrograms of total RNA per sample. Next came a second PCR, run for about 6 to 12 cycles, which used a sample-barcoded 5' primer along with a J-beta primer mix. TCRdb passed the 5' RACE reads through MiXCR, listing each CDR3 protein once. The data contain 1.5 million to 2 million distinct CDR3 sequences, roughly 52% of them seen just once; the ten biggest clones take up less than 2.5%. CDR1 and CDR2 (germline): SGHTA, FQGTGA. The CDR3 consists of 18 residues. V was pared by 0 bases and J by 7 bases, with 17 bases of the junction left unmatched. This clonotype was counted a few times. Its matching antigen is unknown. It may be a read error: a sequence one base away is much more abundant.

This sequence was found in a woman aged 35 to 49 in good health. Sequenced material: blood. V and J are TRBV7-3 and TRBJ2-7, with 8 bases that match TRBD2. CDR3 protein: CASSLTGRLGGGSHEQYF. The CDR3 bases are TGTGCCAGCAGCTTAACGGGAAGACTTGGCGGGGGGTCCCATGAGCAGTACTTC.